This T cell receptor (beta chain) was obtained from a study of shared clonotypes between healthy human individuals (dated by TCRdb to 2018 to 2020). For the wider study: A couple of women and a few men aged 18 to 49 years were included in the cohort. Each donor's leukapheresis produced roughly between about 0.9 and 9.5 billion PBMCs. For each donor, CD4 naive and CD4 memory were each run on three plates, CD8 naive on two plates, and CD8 memory on one plate. To estimate repertoire size and how much clonotypes are shared between individuals, the study performed deep sequencing of blood TCR repertoires from roughly five healthy adults. Different laboratories and diverse techniques were used to prepare libraries and sequence TCR repertoires, to increase sequencing depth and limit assay-specific biases.

For this clone: The antigen it binds to is not known. No quality values exist for individual bases; no much larger clone is one base distant.

The germline V end is reduced by 6 bases and the J end by 7 bases; junction bases left unmatched: 11. Inclusive of the bounding cysteine and phenylalanine, the CDR3 is 14 residues long. The entry retains the CDR3 DNA only, 42 bases that are in frame from base 1. The germline V gene (reference sequence) specifies LNHDA as CDR1 and SQIVND as CDR2. TCR CDR3 regions were amplified from genomic DNA by multiplex PCR using the deep immunoSEQ assay. For each cell subset, the extracted genomic DNA was distributed evenly across all wells of several immunoSEQ 96-well plates, and each plate served as one replicate. Each replicate PCR for sorted subsets received about 180 ng genomic DNA, equal to roughly 29,000 T cell genomes. The purified libraries were quantified using a Qubit 3.0 fluorometer, sized with a Bioanalyzer 2100, and then quantified again using the KAPA Library Quantification kit. A separate single-read 150-cycle Illumina NextSeq 550 flow cell was used to sequence each immunoSEQ 96-well plate. Per the source publication's procedure: Because the immunoSEQ output held only junctional sequences and lacked quality scores, the filtering could not match the filtering applied to full-length reads. To assign V/J genes and CDR3, sequences were annotated against IMGT germline references using PyIR, a Python wrapper for IgBLAST v1.9. Any read was removed if the V/J assignment was weak (E-value above 1e-6), the CDR3 was missing, or the read contained stop codons, out-of-frame junctions, or ambiguous translated residues. A V3J clonotype was defined by an identical inferred V gene, J gene, and CDR3 amino acid sequence. Percentage overlap between repertoires was calculated by dividing the number of shared unique clonotypes by the size of the smaller repertoire. Three approaches were used to assess repertoire richness: RTK rarefaction, the Chao1 estimator, and Recon v2.1 estimates of unobserved clonotypes. OLGA was used to compute generation probabilities for all TCRbeta clonotypes that the gDNA method yielded from a few donors. TCRdb holds this immuneACCESS table with in-frame rearrangements only. Some clones are missing; in checked studies, unresolved V genes explain under half, and the rest has no known cause. V and J calls and clone size are as listed in that table; D and trimming were resolved from the DNA. Present in this sample are approximately 1,000,000 clones, 70% to 85% of which were seen just once. The top ten clonotypes cover about 0.89% of the sample.

Overall study outcomes, separate from this receptor: Only blood was sampled, and tissue TCR repertoires likely differ from those in blood. Clonotypes shared by all four sorted-subset donors showed higher generation probabilities than non-shared clonotypes. Across four donors, around 5% of naive CD4, 3% to 3.5% of naive CD8, under 2.5% of memory CD4, and approximately 0.4% of memory CD8 clonotypes were shared. Incomplete sequencing was indicated by rarefaction of sorted-subset datasets, despite the large sequencing depth. Because the study included only a small number of donors, the genetic and exposure-history diversity represented was limited. Based on pairwise subsampling, the degree of clonotype sharing among donors was expected to be affected by sequencing depth. Naive subsets generally had larger estimated clonotype richness than memory subsets did.

The donors were healthy, HIV-negative adults with no recently reported acute infections or vaccinations. Every donor was a Caucasian adult living in Nashville, Tennessee, USA. Magnetic negative selection was used to enrich CD4+ T cells, after which naive cells were positively selected on CD45RA and the negative fraction became the memory subset. Blood was collected by leukapheresis, and PBMCs were isolated by Ficoll-Histopaque density gradient centrifugation and then cryopreserved in liquid nitrogen vapor phase. Analytical flow cytometry was used to check the purity and quantity of each magnetically sorted T cell population. From each sorted fraction, genomic DNA was isolated and quantified by UV absorbance on a Nanodrop 2000c.

Sequences were obtained from memory CD4+ T cells from PBMCs. The sample's cell subset or site label is to be understood as: CD45RA-negative fraction. The clonotype originates from a man aged 18 to 30 in good health. Some clones in this sample may be carry-over from other donors' samples. In this chain, TRBV19 is recombined with TRBJ1-2, with 7 middle bases fitting TRBD1. The DNA sequence follows: TGTGCCAGTAGGCCCACAGGGGAGATCGGTGGCTACACCTTC. It translates as CASRPTGEIGGYTF.